Below, 2 T cell receptor beta chains from the same sample are listed, as sequenced in a study of Ad26.COV2.S vaccination and SARS-CoV-2 variants. Treatment here: about 20 received Ad26.COV2.S at low or high dose, single or two shots; roughly five received placebo; per-sample allocation not given. Samples came from day 63 after the first vaccine or placebo injection. The table came from immunoSEQ multiplex PCR; TCRdb's copy has only in-frame clones and leaves some out. The table shows around 370,000 clones, with approximately 81% occurring only once. Here the sequenced sample was peripheral blood, taken in a trial of Ad26.COV2.S vaccine versus placebo. These receptor sequences come from a person aged 18 to 59 who received the Ad26.COV2.S COVID-19 vaccine or a placebo.

The V gene is TRBV3-1 (or the pseudogene TRBV3-2), the J gene TRBJ2-7; TRBD1 matches 8 bases. The V and J ends lost 6 bases and 7 bases, in that order; junction bases with no gene match: 26. The CDR3 sequence is 19 residues long. Germline-derived CDR1 and CDR2 are LGHDT and YNNKEL (reference sequence). CDR3 region: CASRKPLSSRVQGVEEQYF. Here the CDR3 DNA reads TGTGCCAGCAGAAAACCACTGTCGTCTCGGGTACAGGGGGTGGAGGAGCAGTACTTC.

The V gene is TRBV11-3, the J gene TRBJ1-1; D is unclear. The V end lost 5 bases, the J end lost 1 base, and 8 bases lay between the germline ends. CDR3 length: 13 residues. CDR1 is SGHNT, CDR2 YENEEA, per germline. The CDR3 reads CASSLSGNTEAFF. DNA for the CDR3: TGTGCCAGCAGCCTTTCCGGGAACACTGAAGCTTTCTTT.